The next 13 T cell receptor beta chains were all read from a single sample in a study of blood T cell repertoires in COVID-19. Sequencing was performed with immunoSEQ multiplex PCR; in TCRdb, only in-frame clones are kept and a portion is missing. The table has 390,000 or so clones, 80% to 90% seen once. Specimen: PBMCs or T cells enriched from blood (not recorded which). Source of these receptors: a young man who had recovered from COVID-19.

The J gene is TRBJ2-7, the V gene TRBV5-6, with TRBD1 as a possible D gene (6 bases). Per the germline V gene, CDR1 is SGHDT and CDR2 is YYEEEE. The CDR3 loop spans 14 amino acids. V was pared by 4 bases and J by 0 bases, with 11 bases between. This chain's CDR3 is CASSTGTLSYEQYF. The CDR3 nucleotides are TGTGCCAGCAGCACCGGGACACTCTCCTACGAGCAGTACTTC.

The V gene is TRBV4-2, the J gene TRBJ2-1; 10 bases are a match to TRBD1. The CDR3 runs 15 residues. The V segment lost 0 bases and the J segment 9 bases; nucleotides outside the gene matches: 5. Germline V gene data show CDR1 as LGHNA and CDR2 as YNFKEQ. The CDR3 DNA sequence: TGTGCCAGCAGCCAAGATCGGGACAGGGGCGTTGAGCAGTTCTTC. This codes for CASSQDRDRGVEQFF.

The rearrangement uses TRBV7-2 and TRBJ2-2; 9 bases match TRBD2. V lost 3 bases to trimming and J lost 6 bases; unmatched junction nucleotides: 14. Germline-derived CDR1 and CDR2 are SGHTA and FQGNSA. The length of the CDR3 is 18 residues. The CDR3 here is CASSFILGISGRSGELFF. The CDR3 nucleotides are TGTGCCAGCAGCTTTATTCTGGGAATCAGCGGGAGGTCCGGGGAGCTGTTTTTT.

The rearrangement links TRBV19 to TRBJ2-5; 9 bases fit TRBD1. The germline CDR1 and CDR2 sequences are LNHDA and SQIVND (reference sequence). The CDR3 runs 13 residues. Trimming at V came to 11 bases and at J to 4 bases, leaving 8 bases not matched to a gene. DNA for the CDR3: TGTGCCGTGTCGACAGGGGGGCGAGAGACCCAGTACTTC. This encodes CAVSTGGRETQYF. The full variable domain, with the rest looked up from reference TRBV19 and TRBJ2-5, is DGGITQSPKYLFRKEGQNVTLSCEQNLNHDAMYWYRQDPGQGLRLIYYSQIVNDFQKGDIAEGYSVSREKKESFPLTVTSAQKNPTAFYLCAVSTGGRETQYFGPGTRLLVL.

J is TRBJ1-1 and V is TRBV2, with a tentative D call TRBD1 (5 bases). This CDR3 is built from 15 residues. Germline CDR1 and CDR2: SNHLY and FYNNEI. V was shortened by 3 bases and J by 0 bases, with 11 bases between the two germline ends. In nucleotides, the CDR3 is TGTGCCAGCAGTGAGGGGGGACGGATGAACACTGAAGCTTTCTTT. Translated, it gives CASSEGGRMNTEAFF.

This rearrangement joins TRBV5-6 to TRBJ1-5; the D gene is possibly TRBD1 (5 bases). Germline V gene sequence: CDR1 SGHDT, CDR2 YYEEEE. CDR3 size: 15 residues. The germline V and J ends were trimmed by 1 base and 5 bases, with 13 bases remaining between them. CDR3 sequence reads: CASSLSGWSYQPQHF. CDR3 nucleotides: TGTGCCAGCAGCTTGTCAGGGTGGAGTTATCAGCCCCAGCATTTT.

The chain employs TRBV10-3 and TRBJ2-1, with TRBD2 matching over 7 bases. There are 15 residues in the CDR3. Germline V gene lookup returns CDR1 ENHRY and CDR2 SYGVKD. V shed 0 bases and J 7 bases; nucleotides not matched to a gene: 6. CDR3 sequence reads: CAISESMRESNEQFF. CDR3 DNA: TGTGCCATCAGTGAGTCGATGCGGGAGAGTAATGAGCAGTTCTTC.

The chain recombines TRBV27 with TRBJ1-1, with D possibly being TRBD1 (6 bases). The CDR3 consists of 17 residues. V lost 1 base, J lost 3 bases, and 18 bases lay in between. Germline CDR1 reads MNHEY; CDR2 reads SMNVEV (reference sequence). CDR3: CASSLFSPREGDTEAFF. In DNA form, the CDR3 reads TGTGCCAGCAGTTTATTTTCACCCAGGGAGGGGGACACTGAAGCTTTCTTT.

This chain joins TRBV6-5 and TRBJ2-1, with TRBD1 as a possible D gene (6 bases). Germline CDR1 is MNHEY and CDR2 is SVGAGI. Trimming cost V 6 bases and J 5 bases, with 11 bases left between them. This CDR3 comprises 13 residues. The CDR3 sequence: CASRNTGNNEQFF. DNA for the CDR3: TGTGCCAGCAGAAACACAGGGAACAATGAGCAGTTCTTC.

The rearrangement joins TRBV2 to TRBJ1-5, with D perhaps TRBD1 (6 bases). Trimming took 7 bases from V and 3 from J, leaving 10 bases between them. The CDR3 consists of 13 residues. Germline lookup yields CDR1 SNHLY and CDR2 FYNNEI. This chain's CDR3 is CASNRDTNQPQHF. The DNA of the CDR3 is TGTGCCAGCAACCGGGACACCAATCAGCCCCAGCATTTT.

The CDR3 sequence: CASSPGTGTHNIYEQYF. Written as DNA, the CDR3 is TGTGCCAGCAGCCCAGGGACCGGGACACACAATATATACGAGCAGTACTTC. The V call is TRBV7-2, the J call TRBJ2-7; weak D call: TRBD1 (6 bases). CDR1 is SGHTA and CDR2 is FQGNSA in the germline V gene. The CDR3 is made up of 17 amino acids. Trimming took off 5 bases at V and 4 bases at J, with 24 bases between the two ends.

CDR3 nucleotides: TGTGCCAGCAGTTTCAGGGGAACCCTTATCGGTGGCTACACCTTC. Translation gives CASSFRGTLIGGYTF. The rearrangement uses TRBV28 and TRBJ1-2; D possibly corresponds to TRBD1 (6 bases). Trimming removed 3 bases at V and 7 bases at J, with 18 bases between. This CDR3 has 15 amino acids. In germline, CDR1 is MDHEN, CDR2 SYDVKM.

V is TRBV28 and J is TRBJ1-2; weak D call: TRBD1 (5 bases). The CDR3 is 15 amino acids. Per germline, CDR1 MDHEN and CDR2 SYDVKM. The germline V and J ends were trimmed by 10 bases and 1 base, with 19 bases remaining between them. This chain's CDR3 is CAINSATAFNYGYTF. Here the CDR3 DNA reads TGTGCCATTAACAGCGCGACAGCCTTTAACTATGGCTACACCTTC.